Below, 32 T cell receptor beta chains from the same sample are listed, as sequenced in a study of tumor-infiltrating lymphocytes in primary liver carcinoma. Total RNA amounting to 450 to 550 ng was the source from which TCR beta cDNA was made with a constant-region primer. Each TCR beta library was derived from three nested multiplex PCR rounds that employed slightly modified ARM-PCR. It was with TRBV1-TRBV30 forward primers and a C-beta reverse primer that the first two PCR rounds were run, at roughly 11 cycles each. TCRdb recomputed calls from the multiplex PCR reads with MiXCR, one row per CDR3 protein. The table records 250,000 to 400,000 distinct CDR3 sequences, 55% to 65% of them present only once. Germline DNA was also extracted, and blood RNA was taken from unsorted whole blood. Sequenced material: peripheral blood. The origin of the receptors is a man in his forties with primary liver carcinoma and hepatitis B virus infection.

A word on this clonotype: A single base separates this from a much larger clone, so it may be a read error. The chain employs TRBV5-1 and TRBJ2-5; D uncertain. The CDR3 sequence is 14 residues long. V was pared by 0 bases and J by 4 bases, with 10 bases between. Germline V gene data show CDR1 as SGHRS and CDR2 as YFSETQ. CDR3 DNA sequence: TGCGCCAGCAGCTTGGGCGCCAACCGAGAGACCCAGTACTTC. It codes for CASSLGANRETQYF.

In regard to this clonotype: This sequence may be a read error, since a much larger clone differs from it by one base. The chain carries TRBV4-3 and TRBJ2-1; D is uncertain. The CDR3 has 17 amino acids. From germline, CDR1 is LGHNA and CDR2 YSLEER. Trimming left V 0 bases short and J 0 bases short, with 12 bases between. This CDR3 reads CASSQEPVGISYNEQFF. The CDR3 DNA reads as TGCGCCAGCAGCCAAGAGCCCGTGGGGATCTCCTACAATGAGCAGTTCTTC.

This clonotype appeared a few times. The V and J genes are TRBV6-1 and TRBJ2-7; 7 nucleotides agree with TRBD1. This CDR3 has 14 residues. The trim removed 3 bases at V and 6 bases at J, leaving 8 bases unmatched. Germline assignment: CDR1 MNHNS and CDR2 SASEGT. This CDR3 is CASSDRGFLVEQYF. The DNA of the CDR3 is TGTGCCAGCAGTGACAGGGGGTTCCTAGTCGAGCAGTACTTC.

This clonotype was seen ten or more times. J is TRBJ1-5 and V is TRBV29-1; D perhaps matches TRBD1 (5 bases). Trimming took off 7 bases at V and 4 bases at J, with 14 bases between the two ends. Looked up from germline, CDR1 is SQVTM and CDR2 is ANQGSEA. This CDR3 has 13 amino acids. This chain's CDR3 is CSAQRDGNQPQHF. CDR3 DNA sequence: TGCAGCGCACAACGGGACGGAAATCAGCCCCAGCATTTT.

A note on this clonotype: This clone may be a read error of a much larger clone one base away. The CDR3 loop is CANREIQGAGTEAFF. DNA for the CDR3: TGTGCCAACAGGGAGATACAGGGGGCTGGCACTGAAGCTTTCTTT. The chain recombines TRBV13 with TRBJ1-1; 9 bases line up with TRBD1. Per the germline V gene, CDR1 is PRHDT and CDR2 is FYEKMQ (reference sequence). V was pared by 10 bases and J by 4 bases, with 13 bases of the junction left unmatched. The CDR3 length is 15 residues.

This clonotype was detected only a few times. Given a much more abundant clone one base away, this may be a read error. J is TRBJ1-3 and V is TRBV29-1; D is possibly TRBD1 (5 bases). The CDR3 runs to 14 residues. Germline CDR1 and CDR2: SQVTM and ANQGSEA. CDR3 region: CNVEEQADGNTIYF. Written as DNA, the CDR3 is TGCAACGTTGAAGAACAGGCAGATGGAAACACCATATATTTT. The variable domain in full, with the rest retrieved from reference TRBV29-1 and TRBJ1-3, is SAVISQKPSRDICQRGTSLTIQCQVDSQVTMMFWYRQQPGQSLTLIATANQGSEATYESGFVIDKFPISRPNLTFSTLTVSNMSPEDSSIYLCNVEEQADGNTIYFGEGSWLTVV.

The V call is TRBV4-1, the J call TRBJ2-7, with D possibly being TRBD2 (6 bases). This CDR3 is 15 amino acids long. V lost 8 bases and J 9 bases, leaving 26 bases between the germline ends. Germline V gene lookup returns CDR1 MGHRA and CDR2 YSYEKL. This CDR3 reads CASGQDKALAMAQYF. Written as DNA, the CDR3 is TGCGCCAGCGGACAAGATAAGGCACTAGCCATGGCGCAGTACTTC.

This chain joins TRBV28 and TRBJ2-1, with 15 bases identical to TRBD2. Germline CDR1 is MDHEN and CDR2 is SYDVKM. The CDR3 covers 14 residues. With V trimmed by 7 bases and J by 8 bases, 3 bases remained unmatched. The CDR3 coding sequence is TGTGCCAGCACCGGACTAGCGGGAGGGTATGAGCAGTTCTTC. This codes for CASTGLAGGYEQFF. The complete variable domain, with remaining parts taken from reference TRBV28 and TRBJ2-1, reads DVKVTQSSRYLVKRTGEKVFLECVQDMDHENMFWYRQDPGLGLRLIYFSYDVKMKEKGDIPEGYSVSREKKERFSLILESASTNQTSMYLCASTGLAGGYEQFFGPGTRLTVL.

A remark on this clonotype: Given a much more abundant clone one base away, this may be a read error. This chain joins TRBV6-2 or TRBV6-3 and TRBJ1-2; D not resolved. CDR3 length equals 11 residues. Germline V gene data show CDR1 as MNHEY and CDR2 as SVGEGT. The CDR3 sequence is CASTENYGYIF. The CDR3 DNA sequence: TGTGCCAGCACCGAAAACTATGGCTACATCTTC.

In this sample, this clonotype turned up a few times. This chain uses TRBV5-6 with TRBJ2-1; 14 positions match TRBD2. V was clipped by 2 bases and J by 3 bases; unmatched bases: 4. Germline CDR1 reads SGHDT; CDR2 reads YYEEEE. CDR3 size: 17 residues. CDR3 bases: TGTGCCAGCAGCTTACCGGGACTAGCGGGAGTCTACAATGAGCAGTTCTTC. Its protein is CASSLPGLAGVYNEQFF.

Concerning this clonotype: A much larger clonotype is one base distant, so this may be a read error. The chain is built from TRBV6-2 or TRBV6-3 and TRBJ2-1, with D possibly matching TRBD2 (5 bases). The CDR3 totals 17 residues. V lost 2 bases and J lost 4, with 18 bases in between. Germline loops: CDR1 MNHEY, CDR2 SVGEGT. For the CDR3, the DNA is TGTGCCAGCAGTTACCCTTCGACCTTCCGAGGGTACAATGAGCAGTTCTTC. Protein: CASSYPSTFRGYNEQFF.

As concerns this clonotype: With a much larger clone just one base away, this may be a read error. This chain connects TRBV10-3 to TRBJ2-7; D possibly matches TRBD1 or TRBD2 (5 bases each). Looked up from germline, CDR1 is ENHRY and CDR2 is SYGVKD. The CDR3 length is 11 residues. Trimming left V 8 bases short and J 7 bases short, with 12 bases between. The CDR3 is CAIGRGSEQYF. Written as DNA, the CDR3 is TGTGCCATCGGTCGGGGCAGTGAGCAGTACTTC.

About this clonotype itself: The junction and the germline gene differ at one end; a read error may be behind it. The CDR3 coding sequence is TGTGCCAGCAGAGTTGGGGGAATATCTGGAAACACCATGTATTTT. Translating it yields CASRVGGISGNTMYF. The rearrangement links TRBV28 to TRBJ1-3, with a possible D match to TRBD1 (5 bases). The CDR3 consists of 15 residues. Per the germline V gene, CDR1 is MDHEN and CDR2 is SYDVKM.

With respect to this clonotype: The junction and the germline gene differ at one end; a read error may be behind it. The chain couples TRBV5-1 to TRBJ2-2; the D gene is possibly TRBD2 (5 bases). Germline assignment: CDR1 SGHRS and CDR2 YFSETQ. This CDR3 comprises 16 residues. The CDR3 nucleotides read TGCGCCAGCAGCTTGGTGCGGTCTGGGAACACCGGGGAGCCGTTTTTT. Protein product: CASSLVRSGNTGEPFF. Variable domain in full (rest from reference TRBV5-1 and TRBJ2-2): KAGVTQTPRYLIKTRGQQVTLSCSPISGHRSVSWYQQTPGQGLQFLFEYFSETQRNKGNFPGRFSGRQFSNSRSEMNVSTLELGDSALYLCASSLVRSGNTGEPFFGEGSRLTVL.

Comments on this clonotype: This clone may be a read error of a much larger clone one base away. This sequence joins TRBV6-5 and TRBJ2-7, with 8 bases identical to TRBD2. The CDR3 covers 12 residues. The germline V gene has CDR1 MNHEY and CDR2 SVGAGI. The junction had 2 bases not matched to a gene; V was cut back by 5 bases and J by 5 bases. CDR3 in amino acids: CASSRGGHEQYF. The CDR3 nucleotides read TGTGCCAGCAGTCGGGGGGGGCACGAGCAGTACTTC.

With respect to this clonotype: It may be a read error: a sequence one base away is much more abundant. It is likely a read error, because the conserved phenylalanine at the end of the CDR3 is missing. The J gene is TRBJ2-7, the V gene TRBV29-1; D may be TRBD1 or TRBD2 (5 bases each). V was cut by 5 bases and J by 3 bases, with 14 bases left in between. The CDR3 contains 13 residues. CDR1 and CDR2 from the germline V gene are SQVTM and ANQGSEA. CDR3 amino acids: CSVQNGANYEQYS. Written as DNA, the CDR3 is TGCAGCGTTCAGAACGGGGCAAACTACGAGCAGTACTCC.

To note about this clonotype: This clone may be a read error of a much larger clone one base away. The V gene is TRBV6-6, the J gene TRBJ1-5; perhaps TRBD1 as D (6 bases). Germline assignment: CDR1 MNHNY and CDR2 SVGAGI (reference sequence). The CDR3 spans 17 residues. CDR3 sequence: CGSSEQGGALLNQPQHF. Here the CDR3 DNA reads TGTGGCAGCAGTGAACAAGGGGGGGCCCTACTCAATCAGCCCCAGCATTTT.

Worth noting for this clonotype: Relative to the germline gene, one junction end is altered; a read error may explain this. This sequence joins TRBV11-1 and TRBJ1-6; 8 nucleotides line up with TRBD1. CDR1 and CDR2 (germline): SGHAT, FQDESV (reference sequence). The CDR3 spans 14 residues. The CDR3 here is CVSSLDRDNTPLHF. DNA for the CDR3: TGTGTCAGCAGCTTGGACAGGGACAATACACCCCTCCACTTT.

In the case of this clonotype: This is likely a read error, given that the CDR3 carries no conserved phenylalanine or tryptophan at its end. The rearrangement uses TRBV5-5 and TRBJ2-7; no firm D call. Deletions cut 0 bases from V and 3 bases from J, with 16 bases between. Germline V gives CDR1 SGHKS, CDR2 YYEKEE (reference sequence). This CDR3 region has 16 residues. CDR3 loop: CASSLAPTEANYEQYL. CDR3 nucleotide sequence: TGTGCCAGCAGCTTGGCACCGACCGAGGCGAACTACGAGCAGTACTTA.

The chain uses TRBV11-2 and TRBJ2-1; unclear D gene. The CDR3 spans 13 residues. Germline values: CDR1 SGHAT, CDR2 FQNNGV. The V and J ends lost 5 bases and 6 bases respectively, with 11 bases between them. For the CDR3, the DNA is TGTGCCAGCAGCCCCCCCCCCCGCAATGAGCAGTTCTTC. This sequence encodes CASSPPPRNEQFF.

This clonotype was recorded only once. J is TRBJ2-7 and V is TRBV12-3 or TRBV12-4; a weak D match, TRBD1 (5 bases). CDR3 length equals 14 residues. Between the trimmed V and J ends, which lost 5 bases and 2 bases, there was a span of 13 bases. CDR3 sequence: CASSASGATYEQYF. In nucleotides, the CDR3 is TGTGCCAGCAGTGCCTCTGGGGCTACCTACGAGCAGTACTTC.

This clonotype turned up a few times. Possible read error: a much larger clone is one base away. The genes are TRBV7-8 and TRBJ2-5, with 9 positions matching TRBD2. This CDR3 is built from 15 residues. Germline CDR1 SGHVS, CDR2 FQNEAQ. CDR3 DNA: TGTGTCAGCAGCTTGACTAGCGGATACCAAGAGACCCAGTACTTC. Translating it yields CVSSLTSGYQETQYF.

There are many counts of this clonotype. The genes are TRBV12-3 or TRBV12-4 and TRBJ1-5; tentatively, D is TRBD1 (5 bases). The CDR3 sequence is 15 residues long. V dropped 2 bases and J dropped 1 base, with 9 bases sitting between them. CDR3 residues: CASSLPGGSNQPQHF. In DNA form, the CDR3 reads TGTGCCAGCAGTTTACCCGGGGGGAGCAATCAGCCCCAGCATTTT.

Worth noting for this clonotype: Just one base apart from a much larger clone, this may be a read error. The CDR3 loop is CASSFPGPGSQVTQYF. CDR3 sequence (DNA): TGTGCCAGCAGCTTCCCCGGCCCGGGAAGCCAAGTGACCCAGTACTTC. The V and J genes are TRBV5-4 and TRBJ2-5, with D possibly being TRBD2 (5 bases). Germline CDR1 is SGHNT and CDR2 is YYREEE (reference sequence). This CDR3 is 16 amino acids long.

This clonotype appeared many times. The chain couples TRBV4-2 to TRBJ2-2; D possibly matches TRBD1 or TRBD2 (5 bases each). V shed 1 base and J shed 7 bases, with 16 bases lying between them. There are 16 residues in the CDR3. Germline V gene data show CDR1 as LGHNA and CDR2 as YNFKEQ. This chain's CDR3 is CASSQAWERDGGELFF. In nucleotides, the CDR3 is TGTGCCAGCAGCCAAGCTTGGGAAAGGGACGGCGGGGAGCTGTTTTTT.

A note on this clonotype: This may be a read error: a much more frequent sequence differs by one nucleotide. The chain combines TRBV10-2 with TRBJ2-7, with D perhaps matching TRBD1 (6 bases). Germline loops: CDR1 WSHSY, CDR2 SAAADI. The CDR3 length is 16 residues. The CDR3 loop is CVSSESTRRGSAEQYF. The DNA of the CDR3 is TGCGTCAGCAGTGAGTCGACACGCAGGGGTTCGGCCGAGCAGTACTTC.

With respect to this clonotype: A much larger clone lies a single base off, so this may be a read error. This sequence joins TRBV6-1 and TRBJ2-7, with a possible D match to TRBD2 (6 bases). CDR3 size: 12 residues. CDR1 MNHNS and CDR2 SASEGT come from the germline V gene. The CDR3 here is CGSREGTGKQYF. CDR3 in DNA: TGTGGCAGCAGGGAAGGGACTGGAAAGCAGTACTTC.

This clonotype has a handful of counts. V is TRBV6-1 and J is TRBJ2-3; a possible D gene is TRBD1 (6 bases). The CDR3 sequence is 17 residues long. V was clipped by 5 bases and J by 2 bases, with 20 bases between them. Germline V gene data show CDR1 as MNHNS and CDR2 as SASEGT. DNA for the CDR3: TGTGCCAGCAGTAGACCCCCCCCACGGACAGCCACAGATACGCAGTATTTT. It codes for CASSRPPPRTATDTQYF.

This clonotype was picked up many times. This rearrangement joins TRBV28 to TRBJ2-5; D assignment may be TRBD1 or TRBD2 (6 bases each). The V end lost 2 bases, the J end lost 7 bases, and 11 bases lay between the germline ends. This CDR3 is 13 amino acids long. In germline, CDR1 is MDHEN, CDR2 SYDVKM. CDR3 sequence: CASSLGRTVTQYF. In nucleotides, the CDR3 is TGTGCCAGCAGTTTAGGGAGGACAGTGACCCAGTACTTC.

V gene TRBV28 combines with J gene TRBJ2-1, with 8 bases aligning to TRBD2. The germline V gene encodes CDR1 MDHEN and CDR2 SYDVKM. The junction had 19 bases not matched to a gene; V was cut back by 6 bases and J by 15 bases. The CDR3 is 15 residues long. CDR3 coding DNA: TGTGCCAGCAGACCTCCCGGGACTAGAAATAAAAGCGGGTTCTTC. It encodes CASRPPGTRNKSGFF.

This clonotype was found once. This clone may be a read error of a much larger clone one base away. The V and J genes are TRBV6-1 and TRBJ2-3, with unresolved D. CDR3 length equals 12 residues. Germline-derived CDR1 and CDR2 are MNHNS and SASEGT. Trimming pared 4 bases from V and 6 bases from J, leaving 8 bases between. As DNA, the CDR3 is TGTGCCAGCAGTGCCCTCTGGGATACGCAGTATTTT. Translating gives CASSALWDTQYF.

The chain carries TRBV5-6 and TRBJ2-7; D gene uncertain. Trimming took off 6 bases at V and 0 bases at J, with 10 bases between the two ends. Germline V CDR1 and CDR2: SGHDT, YYEEEE. The CDR3 runs to 13 residues. In DNA form, the CDR3 reads TGTGCCAGCAACCCTTCCTACTCCTACGAGCAGTACTTC. As protein: CASNPSYSYEQYF.